These 18 T cell receptor beta chains came from one sample sequenced in a study of cytomegalovirus exposure and HLA in healthy donors. Some clones are missing from TCRdb's copy, which holds only in-frame ones; the method was immunoSEQ multiplex PCR. The sample holds 100,000 to 130,000 clones, over 75% seen once. The sequencing input was PBMCs. The receptors stem from a woman younger than 35 in good health and CMV-seronegative.

This chain links TRBV10-3 with TRBJ2-3; 11 nucleotides line up with TRBD2. CDR1 is ENHRY, CDR2 SYGVKD, per germline. The CDR3 totals 14 residues. Trimming took 8 bases from V and 6 from J; bases not matched to a gene: 7. CDR3 sequence reads: CAIGLAGGRDTQYF. In nucleotides, the CDR3 is TGTGCCATCGGATTAGCGGGGGGGCGGGATACGCAGTATTTT.

This clone occurred many times. The chain couples TRBV6-6 to TRBJ1-5; possible D gene TRBD1, 5 bases. Germline V gene sequence: CDR1 MNHNY, CDR2 SVGAGI (reference sequence). This CDR3 region has 15 residues. V lost 11 bases to trimming and J lost 2 bases, with 19 bases between them. CDR3 DNA: TGTGCCTGCGGGGGGGGGTACGACGGCAATCAGCCCCAGCATTTT. It yields the protein CACGGGYDGNQPQHF.

V gene TRBV7-2 combines with J gene TRBJ2-2; D gene uncertain. Germline lookup yields CDR1 SGHTA and CDR2 FQGNSA. The CDR3 extends over 16 amino acids. Trimming stripped 2 bases from V and 0 bases from J, with 10 bases between. The CDR3 loop is CASSLQAASNTGELFF. The CDR3 bases are TGTGCCAGCAGCTTACAGGCAGCTTCGAACACCGGGGAGCTGTTTTTT.

V gene TRBV18 combines with J gene TRBJ1-2, with unresolved D. CDR3 size: 13 residues. Germline assignment: CDR1 KGHSH and CDR2 LQKENI. Deletions cut 3 bases from V and 0 bases from J, with 5 bases between. CDR3 DNA sequence: TGTGCCAGCTCACCCGGGGCTAACTATGGCTACACCTTC. As protein: CASSPGANYGYTF.

J is TRBJ1-1 and V is TRBV6-6; no definite D call. V dropped 5 bases and J dropped 0 bases, with 13 bases sitting between them. From germline, CDR1 is MNHNY and CDR2 SVGAGI (reference sequence). This CDR3 spans 15 amino acids. The CDR3: CASSLSHDMNTEAFF. The CDR3 nucleotides are TGTGCCAGCAGTCTCTCTCATGACATGAACACTGAAGCTTTCTTT.

The CDR3 sequence is CASSERAPFGGQRDTQYF. Written as DNA, the CDR3 is TGTGCCAGCAGCGAGAGGGCGCCTTTTGGGGGCCAGCGCGATACGCAGTATTTT. The gene calls are TRBV7-2 and TRBJ2-3, with D perhaps TRBD1 (6 bases). Trimming took off 5 bases at V and 6 bases at J, with 27 bases between the two ends. The CDR3 runs 18 residues. CDR1 and CDR2 from the germline V gene are SGHTA and FQGNSA.

This chain uses TRBV7-8 with TRBJ2-7, with a possible D match to TRBD2 (5 bases). Germline values: CDR1 SGHVS, CDR2 FQNEAQ. The CDR3 consists of 12 residues. V was clipped by 1 base and J by 8 bases, with 9 bases between them. The CDR3 is CASSLVGSQQYF. In nucleotides, the CDR3 is TGTGCCAGCAGCTTAGTGGGGAGCCAGCAGTACTTC.

J is TRBJ1-1 and V is TRBV29-1, with 7 nucleotides matching TRBD1. The CDR3 is made up of 13 amino acids. With V trimmed by 6 bases and J by 4 bases, 8 bases remained unmatched. Per germline, CDR1 SQVTM and CDR2 ANQGSEA. The CDR3, as DNA: TGCAGCGTATTGACAGGGCTGGGCACTGAAGCTTTCTTT. Encoded protein: CSVLTGLGTEAFF.

V usage is TRBV2 and J usage is TRBJ2-6; 12 nucleotides align to TRBD1. Germline V gene sequence: CDR1 SNHLY, CDR2 FYNNEI. Losses at the gene ends were 8 bases for V and 3 bases for J; bases not matched to a gene: 14. The CDR3 covers 19 residues. CDR3 nucleotide sequence: TGTGCCAGCCGACCTGGGACGGGACAGGGGGCAAATGGGGCCAACGTCCTGACTTTC. Residues: CASRPGTGQGANGANVLTF.

Comment on this clone: At one end the junction does not follow the germline gene, possibly because of a read error. The rearrangement links TRBV15 to TRBJ2-7, with TRBD1 matching over 8 bases. CDR3 length: 16 residues. Looked up from germline, CDR1 is LNHNV and CDR2 is YYDKDF (reference sequence). The CDR3: CATSRDWRTGPFMVDF. As DNA, the CDR3 is TGTGCCACCAGCAGAGATTGGCGGACAGGGCCTTTTATGGTGGACTTC.

The chain recombines TRBV28 with TRBJ2-7; D perhaps matches TRBD1 (6 bases). The CDR3 is 15 residues long. Trimming shortened V by 0 bases and J by 2 bases, and 11 bases separated the two germline ends. Per the germline V gene, CDR1 is MDHEN and CDR2 is SYDVKM. This chain's CDR3 is CASSLWGATTYEQYF. CDR3 DNA sequence: TGTGCCAGCAGTTTATGGGGGGCAACTACCTACGAGCAGTACTTC. The whole variable domain, filled in from reference TRBV28 and TRBJ2-7, reads DVKVTQSSRYLVKRTGEKVFLECVQDMDHENMFWYRQDPGLGLRLIYFSYDVKMKEKGDIPEGYSVSREKKERFSLILESASTNQTSMYLCASSLWGATTYEQYFGPGTRLTVT.

The genes are TRBV5-1 and TRBJ1-6; TRBD1 matches at 7 bases. CDR1 and CDR2 (germline): SGHRS, YFSETQ. The CDR3 covers 14 residues. Trimming took 0 bases from V and 6 from J; bases not matched to a gene: 0. The CDR3 spells CASSLGQGNSPLHF. The CDR3 DNA is TGCGCCAGCAGCTTGGGACAGGGTAATTCACCCCTCCACTTT.

The V gene is TRBV7-9, the J gene TRBJ2-7; D uncertain. V was shortened by 8 bases and J by 4 bases, with 9 bases between the two germline ends. Germline CDR1 and CDR2: SEHNR and FQNEAQ (reference sequence). The CDR3 is 11 residues long. CDR3 in amino acids: CASGAPYEQYF. CDR3 DNA sequence: TGTGCCAGCGGAGCGCCTTACGAGCAGTACTTC.

The V and J genes are TRBV5-5 and TRBJ1-5; D unclear. With 0 bases removed from V and 7 bases from J, the gap between germline ends came to 8 bases. In germline, CDR1 is SGHKS, CDR2 YYEKEE (reference sequence). The CDR3 runs 13 residues. CDR3 nucleotide sequence: TGTGCCAGCAGCTTGGGGGGAGGCCAGCCCCAGCATTTT. Encoded protein: CASSLGGGQPQHF.

The chain employs TRBV4-2 and TRBJ2-1; the D gene is possibly TRBD2 (7 bases). The CDR3 contains 17 residues. Trimming took 0 bases from V and 2 from J, leaving 14 bases between them. The germline V gene encodes CDR1 LGHNA and CDR2 YNFKEQ. CDR3 loop: CASSQEGGGQPYNEQFF. The CDR3 bases are TGTGCCAGCAGCCAAGAGGGCGGGGGCCAACCCTACAATGAGCAGTTCTTC.

This clone was counted between two and nine times. The chain has TRBV15 and TRBJ2-2; TRBD1 aligns across 7 bases. The CDR3 consists of 16 residues. CDR1 is LNHNV and CDR2 is YYDKDF in the germline V gene (reference sequence). Trimming cost V 1 base and J 2 bases; bases outside gene matches: 4. The CDR3 nucleotides are TGTGCCACCAGCAGAGGGGACAGTGATAACACCGGGGAGCTGTTTTTT. This gives the protein CATSRGDSDNTGELFF.

V usage is TRBV5-1 and J usage is TRBJ2-1, with 14 bases identical to TRBD2. Germline V gene sequence: CDR1 SGHRS, CDR2 YFSETQ. V gave up 4 bases and J gave up 8 bases; unmatched junction bases: 8. This CDR3 comprises 16 residues. The CDR3 sequence: CASSPQTSGGAYEQFF. In DNA form, the CDR3 reads TGCGCCAGCAGCCCGCAGACTAGCGGGGGGGCCTATGAGCAGTTCTTC.

Details on this clone: One end of the junction is discordant with germline, which a read error may explain. The rearrangement joins TRBV7-2 to TRBJ2-5, with a possible D match to TRBD2 (6 bases). Per the germline V gene, CDR1 is SGHTA and CDR2 is FQGNSA. The length of the CDR3 is 12 residues. CDR3 sequence (DNA): TGTGCCAGCAGCCCGTACGGGGGACCATCAAACTTC. Its translation is CASSPYGGPSNF.